Listed below are T cell receptor beta chains from one sample, sequenced in a study of T cells in localized non-small cell lung cancer. Generated by immunoSEQ multiplex PCR, the TCRdb table keeps only in-frame clones and is missing some. The table lists some 1,100 clones, less than 25% of them singletons. The sequencing here drew on normal lung tissue next to the tumor, taken before any cancer treatment. The receptor set was obtained from an older female donor with stage I squamous cell lung carcinoma. Each CDR3 is given with its conserved first and last residue. Each record gives: D gene, J gene, clone size, V gene, CDR3 protein, CDR3 DNA. The D gene is left open where the match is weak. Rows may omit the clone size; those that give it use once, few, many or a size class.

TRBD1 TRBJ2-2 . TRBV15 CATSPTGDTGELFF TGTGCCACCAGCCCGACAGGGGACACCGGGGAGCTGTTTTTT
TRBD1 TRBJ2-7 . TRBV18 CASSPTGAYEQYF TGTGCCAGCTCACCCACAGGGGCCTACGAGCAGTACTTC
TRBD1 TRBJ2-7 . TRBV28 CASSPGGGQGAYEQYF TGTGCCAGCAGTCCCGGGGGGGGACAGGGGGCGTACGAGCAGTACTTC
. TRBJ2-1 large TRBV4-1 CASSPPGTHNNEQFF TGCGCCAGCAGCCCTCCCGGGACACATAACAATGAGCAGTTCTTC
. TRBJ2-3 few TRBV6-8 CASSRAEDTQYF TGTGCCAGCAGCAGGGCCGAAGATACGCAGTATTTT
TRBD1 TRBJ2-5 few TRBV23-1 CALDHDSPQGPETQYF TGCGCCCTCGACCACGACTCCCCACAGGGGCCGGAGACCCAGTACTTC
TRBD2 TRBJ2-7 . TRBV18 CASSPPGGLAAEQYF TGTGCCAGCTCACCACCGGGGGGACTAGCGGCCGAGCAGTACTTC
. TRBJ2-3 few TRBV11-3 CASSLGDFSTDTQYF TGTGCCAGCAGCTTAGGGGACTTTAGCACAGATACGCAGTATTTT
TRBD1 TRBJ1-1 few TRBV30 CAWARKGAALNTEAFF TGTGCCTGGGCCCGCAAGGGGGCGGCCTTGAACACTGAAGCTTTCTTT
TRBD1 TRBJ2-7 few TRBV11-3 CASSSGTGGLYEQYF TGTGCCAGCAGCTCCGGGACAGGGGGCTTGTACGAGCAGTACTTC
TRBD2 TRBJ2-2 . TRBV19 CASSIGGLAHTGELFF TGTGCCAGTAGTATAGGGGGACTAGCGCACACCGGGGAGCTGTTTTTT
TRBD2 TRBJ2-1 . TRBV7-1 CASRRGTGLAGGPGMNEQFF TGTGCCAGCAGGCGGGGTACCGGACTAGCGGGAGGGCCCGGTATGAATGAGCAGTTCTTC